This passage covers 11 T cell receptor beta chains from one sample sequenced in a study of T cells in Graves' hyperthyroidism and ophthalmopathy (dated by TCRdb to the late 2010s). The library relied on multiplex PCR. Sequencing was carried out with an Illumina HiSeq 2000. Amplification of TCR beta CDR3 regions was carried out from RNA transcripts. The first round of RT-PCR for the TCR CDR3 was performed with the HTBI primer set and the Qiagen OneStep RT-PCR kit. Starting from the raw public reads, TCRdb applied fastp trimming at Q25, assembled clones with MiXCR and retained in-frame beta chains. Each record represents a unique CDR3 protein, reported with the most common genes and DNA among its rows. For this sample there are about 350,000 distinct CDR3 sequences; approximately 18% appear just once. The top ten hold 34% of the sample. The material sequenced was blood. The receptor set was obtained from a woman in her 30s with Graves' hyperthyroidism that later progressed to Graves' ophthalmopathy.

This clonotype was seen at least ten times. CDR3 residues: CASSDGTGGNEQYF. CDR3 sequence (DNA): TGTGCCAGCAGCGACGGGACAGGGGGCAACGAGCAGTACTTC. The J gene is TRBJ2-7, the V gene TRBV28; 12 nucleotides line up with TRBD1. V gave up 6 bases and J gave up 5 bases; unmatched junction bases: 5. This CDR3 comprises 14 residues. CDR1 is MDHEN, CDR2 SYDVKM, per germline.

This clonotype occurred a few times. The chain joins TRBV24-1 to TRBJ2-3, with 9 bases matching TRBD2. The CDR3 contains 18 residues. With V trimmed by 4 bases and J by 2 bases, 12 bases remained unmatched. From germline, CDR1 is KGHDR and CDR2 SFDVKD. The CDR3 nucleotides read TGTGCCACCAGTGAACGAGGGGGGAGCGGGAGGATCACAGATACGCAGTATTTT. It yields the protein CATSERGGSGRITDTQYF.

On this clonotype itself: A much bigger clone sits one base away, suggesting this may be a read error. This chain joins TRBV13 and TRBJ2-2; TRBD2 matches at 8 bases. The CDR3 is 19 amino acids. Germline V gives CDR1 PRHDT, CDR2 FYEKMQ (reference sequence). The CDR3 nucleotides are TGTGCCAGCAGCTTAGCCGGACTATTAGCGGGGCTTAACACCGGGGGGCTGTTTTTT. Translating it yields CASSLAGLLAGLNTGGLFF.

This clonotype was observed a handful of times. The chain has TRBV19 and TRBJ2-7; D unresolved. The CDR3 length is 12 residues. Trimming stripped 5 bases from V and 2 bases from J, with 7 bases between. Germline V gene lookup returns CDR1 LNHDA and CDR2 SQIVND (reference sequence). CDR3 DNA sequence: TGTGCCAGTAGTGACGCGACCTACGAGCAGTACTTC. It is translated as CASSDATYEQYF.

This clonotype was recorded at least ten times. The chain employs TRBV2 and TRBJ1-5, with 8 bases that match TRBD1. The CDR3 runs 17 residues. Germline CDR1 SNHLY, CDR2 FYNNEI. The V segment lost 5 bases and the J segment 1 base; nucleotides outside the gene matches: 10. In nucleotides, the CDR3 is TGTGCCAGCAGTCTTTCCACAGGGGGTCACAGCAATCAGCCCCAGCATTTT. Translating gives CASSLSTGGHSNQPQHF.

CDR3 DNA: TGTGCCAGCAGTCCTCTTGGGGGGTCCTATCTTACCTTCTTTGGGGCCAACGTCCTGACTTTC. Its translation: CASSPLGGSYLTFFGANVLTF. The rearrangement uses TRBV2 and TRBJ2-6; D is possibly TRBD2 (6 bases). The ends were cut back, 5 bases at V and 3 bases at J, with 29 bases in the middle. This CDR3 is built from 21 residues. Germline V gene data show CDR1 as SNHLY and CDR2 as FYNNEI.

This chain links TRBV9 with TRBJ1-2, with D unclear. Per the germline V gene, CDR1 is SGDLS and CDR2 is YYNGEE. V gave up 6 bases and J gave up 4 bases, with 19 bases separating them. This CDR3 has 15 amino acids. CDR3: CASTPEPSPIYGYTF. For the CDR3, the DNA is TGTGCCAGCACCCCGGAACCTAGTCCAATCTATGGCTACACCTTC.

The chain carries TRBV7-2 and TRBJ2-7; no firm D call. Germline assignment: CDR1 SGHTA and CDR2 FQGNSA. V was cut by 6 bases and J by 4 bases, with 13 bases left in between. This CDR3 is 13 amino acids long. The CDR3 is CASSWSLEYEQYF. The DNA of the CDR3 is TGTGCCAGCAGTTGGTCGTTAGAATACGAGCAGTACTTC.

This clonotype was counted at least ten times. The chain joins TRBV13 to TRBJ2-1, with 9 positions matching TRBD2. The J segment lost 9 bases and the V segment lost 5 bases, leaving 20 bases of the junction unmatched. The CDR3 extends over 18 amino acids. Germline lookup yields CDR1 PRHDT and CDR2 FYEKMQ (reference sequence). CDR3 region: CASSPENSGLAGYGEQFF. CDR3 nucleotides: TGTGCCAGCAGCCCTGAGAATTCGGGACTAGCAGGTTACGGTGAGCAGTTCTTC.

J is TRBJ1-6 and V is TRBV6-5; 11 bases are a match to TRBD1. CDR1 and CDR2 (germline): MNHEY, SVGAGI. Trimming at V came to 4 bases and at J to 9 bases, leaving 2 bases not matched to a gene. This CDR3 is built from 14 residues. The CDR3 sequence: CASSFGQGASPLHF. The CDR3 coding sequence is TGTGCCAGCAGTTTTGGACAGGGGGCTTCACCCCTCCACTTT.

This clonotype was counted at least ten times. The gene calls are TRBV12-3 or TRBV12-4 and TRBJ2-7, with unresolved D. Trimming took 1 base from V and 4 from J, leaving 8 bases between them. The CDR3 sequence is 13 residues long. CDR3 in DNA: TGTGCCAGCAGTTTAGAGAGCAGGTACGAGCAGTACTTC. Residues: CASSLESRYEQYF.